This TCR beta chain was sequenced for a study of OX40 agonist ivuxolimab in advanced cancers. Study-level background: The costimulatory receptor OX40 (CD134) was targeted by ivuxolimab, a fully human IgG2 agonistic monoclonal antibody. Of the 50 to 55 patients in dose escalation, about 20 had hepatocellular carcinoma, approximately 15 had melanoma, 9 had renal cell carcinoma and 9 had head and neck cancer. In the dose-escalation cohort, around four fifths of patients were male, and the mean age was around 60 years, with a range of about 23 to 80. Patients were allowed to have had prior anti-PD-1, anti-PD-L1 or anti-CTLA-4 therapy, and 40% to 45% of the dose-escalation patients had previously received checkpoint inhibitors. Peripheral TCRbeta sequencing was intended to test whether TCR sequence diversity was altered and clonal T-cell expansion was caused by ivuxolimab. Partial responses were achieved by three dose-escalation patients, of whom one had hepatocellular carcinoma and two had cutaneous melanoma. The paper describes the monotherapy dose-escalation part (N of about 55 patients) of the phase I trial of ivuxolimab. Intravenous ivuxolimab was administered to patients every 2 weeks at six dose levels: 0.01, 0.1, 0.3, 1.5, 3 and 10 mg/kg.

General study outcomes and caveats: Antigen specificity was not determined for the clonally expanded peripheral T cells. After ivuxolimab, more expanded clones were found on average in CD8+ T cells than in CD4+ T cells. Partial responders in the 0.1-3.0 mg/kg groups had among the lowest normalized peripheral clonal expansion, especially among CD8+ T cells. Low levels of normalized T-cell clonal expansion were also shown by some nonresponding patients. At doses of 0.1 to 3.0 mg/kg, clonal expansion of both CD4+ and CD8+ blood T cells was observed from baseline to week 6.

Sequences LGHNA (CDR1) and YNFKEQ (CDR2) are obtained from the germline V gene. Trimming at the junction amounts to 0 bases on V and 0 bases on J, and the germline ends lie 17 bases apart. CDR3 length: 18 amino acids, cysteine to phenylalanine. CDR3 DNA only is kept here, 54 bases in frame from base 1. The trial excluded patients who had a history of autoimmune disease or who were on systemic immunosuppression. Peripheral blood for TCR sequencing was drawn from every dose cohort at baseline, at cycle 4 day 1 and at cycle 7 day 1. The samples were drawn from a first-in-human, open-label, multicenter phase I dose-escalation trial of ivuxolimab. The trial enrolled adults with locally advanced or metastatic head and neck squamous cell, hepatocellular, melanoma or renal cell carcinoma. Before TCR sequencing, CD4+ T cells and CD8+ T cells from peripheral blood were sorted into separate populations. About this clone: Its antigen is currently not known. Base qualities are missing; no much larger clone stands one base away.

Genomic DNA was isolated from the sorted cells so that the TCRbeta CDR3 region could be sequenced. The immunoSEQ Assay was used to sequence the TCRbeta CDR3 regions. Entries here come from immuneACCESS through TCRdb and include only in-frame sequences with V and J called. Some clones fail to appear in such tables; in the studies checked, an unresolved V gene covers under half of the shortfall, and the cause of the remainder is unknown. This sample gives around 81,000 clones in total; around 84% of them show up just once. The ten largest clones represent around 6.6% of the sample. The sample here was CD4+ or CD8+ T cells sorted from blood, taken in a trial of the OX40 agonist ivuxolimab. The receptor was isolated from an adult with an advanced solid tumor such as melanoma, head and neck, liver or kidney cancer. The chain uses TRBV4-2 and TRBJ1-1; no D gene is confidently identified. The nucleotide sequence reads TGTGCCAGCAGCCAAGATCAAGGGTGGGCCGAAATGAACACTGAAGCTTTCTTT. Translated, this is CASSQDQGWAEMNTEAFF.